This passage covers 23 T cell receptor beta chains from one sample sequenced in a study of blood T cell repertoires in COVID-19. The protocol was immunoSEQ multiplex PCR, while the TCRdb copy is restricted to in-frame clones and leaves out a portion. This sample has roughly 31,000 clones, with roughly nine tenths found just once. Sequenced material: peripheral blood. The receptors here all came from a man aged 80 or over with acute or convalescent COVID-19.

This clone counts as medium-sized. The chain's CDR3 is CASNINQGSIYGYTF. The CDR3 DNA sequence: TGCGCCAGCAATATAAACCAGGGAAGTATCTATGGCTACACCTTC. The chain has TRBV5-1 and TRBJ1-2; D is perhaps TRBD1 (5 bases). The germline V gene encodes CDR1 SGHRS and CDR2 YFSETQ. The CDR3 consists of 15 residues. Deletions cut 6 bases from V and 4 bases from J, with 19 bases between.

V and J are TRBV2 and TRBJ1-1; D may be TRBD1 (6 bases). Germline-derived CDR1 and CDR2 are SNHLY and FYNNEI. This CDR3 is built from 14 residues. V lost 6 bases, J lost 3 bases, and 14 bases lay in between. The CDR3 spells CASSIQGTYTEAFF. The CDR3 nucleotides read TGTGCCAGCAGCATCCAGGGGACATACACTGAAGCTTTCTTT.

This chain links TRBV3-1 (or the pseudogene TRBV3-2) with TRBJ2-1; D unresolved. Per the germline V gene, CDR1 is LGHDT and CDR2 is YNNKEL (reference sequence). The V gene lost 4 bases and the J gene lost 9 bases, with 10 bases spanning the gap. This CDR3 region has 12 residues. For the CDR3, the DNA is TGTGCCAGCAGCCCCTCAACCGGTGAGCAGTTCTTC. It translates to CASSPSTGEQFF.

V usage is TRBV5-1 and J usage is TRBJ2-2, with 11 bases fitting TRBD1. The CDR3 covers 17 residues. Germline V gene lookup returns CDR1 SGHRS and CDR2 YFSETQ. Germline trimming cut 1 base from V and 0 bases from J; bases unmatched to any gene: 2. The CDR3 loop reads CASSLRTGGTNTGELFF. CDR3 bases: TGCGCCAGCAGCTTGAGGACAGGGGGCACGAACACCGGGGAGCTGTTTTTT.

The chain recombines TRBV6-5 with TRBJ1-5, with D maybe TRBD1 (6 bases). This CDR3 spans 14 amino acids. Germline V gives CDR1 MNHEY, CDR2 SVGAGI. Trimming stripped 7 bases from V and 5 bases from J, with 15 bases between. The CDR3 loop is CASNWPGGHQPQHF. The CDR3, as DNA: TGTGCCAGCAATTGGCCCGGGGGGCATCAGCCCCAGCATTTT.

V gene TRBV7-3 combines with J gene TRBJ1-4, with D hard to call. The V and J ends lost 5 bases and 3 bases respectively, with 13 bases between them. The CDR3 is 15 amino acids. Germline CDR1 and CDR2: SGHTA and FQGTGA. The CDR3 sequence: CASSPRGGPNEKLFF. Here the CDR3 DNA reads TGTGCCAGCAGCCCTCGGGGAGGCCCTAATGAAAAACTGTTTTTT.

This chain connects TRBV19 to TRBJ2-1; D might be TRBD2 (6 bases). CDR1 LNHDA and CDR2 SQIVND come from the germline V gene (reference sequence). This CDR3 is 12 amino acids long. Trimming cost V 3 bases and J 9 bases, with 9 bases left between them. In DNA, the CDR3 is TGTGCCAGTAGTATGGGAGGTGGTGAGCAGTTCTTC. Amino acids: CASSMGGGEQFF.

The CDR3, as DNA: TGTGCCAGCAGTGAAACAGGGTTCACTGAAGCTTTCTTT. Protein product: CASSETGFTEAFF. The chain employs TRBV2 and TRBJ1-1; D might be TRBD1 (6 bases). Germline assignment: CDR1 SNHLY and CDR2 FYNNEI. This CDR3 has 13 residues. The V end lost 2 bases, the J end lost 4 bases, and 8 bases lay between the germline ends.

The chain employs TRBV4-2 and TRBJ2-7; TRBD2 matches at 7 bases. Germline V CDR1 and CDR2: LGHNA, YNFKEQ. The CDR3 consists of 14 residues. The junction had 9 bases not matched to a gene; V was cut back by 4 bases and J by 6 bases. CDR3 sequence (DNA): TGTGCCAGCAGCCCAGCGGGGTCCCGCTCCGAGCAGTACTTC. Its protein product is CASSPAGSRSEQYF.

The chain has TRBV10-3 and TRBJ1-2, with 8 bases that match TRBD1. This CDR3 is 15 amino acids long. The V and J ends lost 4 bases and 2 bases, in that order; junction bases with no gene match: 6. CDR1 is ENHRY and CDR2 is SYGVKD in the germline V gene. CDR3 nucleotides: TGTGCCATCAGTGGCGGGACAGGATTAAACTATGGCTACACCTTC. Protein sequence: CAISGGTGLNYGYTF.

The rearrangement joins TRBV27 to TRBJ1-6; D remains ambiguous. With 6 bases removed from V and 4 bases from J, the gap between germline ends came to 10 bases. The CDR3 loop spans 14 amino acids. Per germline, CDR1 MNHEY and CDR2 SMNVEV (reference sequence). The CDR3, as DNA: TGTGCCAGCAGCCCCCTATCATATAATTCACCCCTCCACTTT. It translates to CASSPLSYNSPLHF.

This clone was seen a single time. The J gene is TRBJ1-2, the V gene TRBV25-1, with D maybe TRBD1 (5 bases). The CDR3 loop spans 12 amino acids. Trimming left V 7 bases short and J 8 bases short, with 14 bases between. The V gene's germline CDR1 is MGHDK and CDR2 SYGVNS. The CDR3 here is CASTRGSRGYTF. In DNA, the CDR3 is TGTGCCAGCACTCGGGGGTCACGAGGCTACACCTTC.

This rearrangement joins TRBV25-1 to TRBJ1-4; the match to TRBD1 covers 9 bases. Germline V lookup: CDR1 MGHDK, CDR2 SYGVNS. The CDR3 runs 13 residues. Trimming took 6 bases from V and 8 from J; bases not matched to a gene: 4. DNA for the CDR3: TGTGCCAGCAGGGGACAGGGTTACGAAAAACTGTTTTTT. Protein product: CASRGQGYEKLFF.

CDR3 protein: CASSVSQGNNEQFF. In nucleotides, the CDR3 is TGCGCCAGCAGTGTCTCGCAGGGGAACAATGAGCAGTTCTTC. The chain has TRBV10-1 and TRBJ2-1; tentative D call: TRBD1 (6 bases). This CDR3 contains 14 residues. Germline CDR1 is WNHNN and CDR2 is SYGVQD (reference sequence). V was shortened by 4 bases and J by 5 bases, with 12 bases between the two germline ends.

This sequence joins TRBV28 and TRBJ1-5, with 12 bases identical to TRBD1. Germline CDR1 and CDR2: MDHEN and SYDVKM. This CDR3 comprises 16 residues. V was pared by 1 base and J by 7 bases, with 5 bases of the junction left unmatched. The CDR3 loop reads CASSLSGQGAKQPQHF. The CDR3 region has the DNA TGTGCCAGCAGTTTATCGGGACAGGGGGCAAAACAGCCCCAGCATTTT. Variable domain in full (rest from reference TRBV28 and TRBJ1-5): DVKVTQSSRYLVKRTGEKVFLECVQDMDHENMFWYRQDPGLGLRLIYFSYDVKMKEKGDIPEGYSVSREKKERFSLILESASTNQTSMYLCASSLSGQGAKQPQHFGDGTRLSIL.

The chain employs TRBV2 and TRBJ2-5; D may be TRBD1 (5 bases). Germline loops: CDR1 SNHLY, CDR2 FYNNEI. The length of the CDR3 is 14 residues. Trimming left V 8 bases short and J 1 base short, with 14 bases between. The CDR3 nucleotides read TGTGCCAGCTCTCGCGCGACAGTCCAAGAGACCCAGTACTTC. Protein: CASSRATVQETQYF.

The chain joins TRBV9 to TRBJ1-1, with a possible D match to TRBD1 (6 bases). CDR3 length: 16 residues. Deletions cut 2 bases from V and 1 base from J, with 15 bases between. Germline assignment: CDR1 SGDLS and CDR2 YYNGEE. The CDR3 loop is CASSVRPMGANTEAFF. CDR3 bases: TGTGCCAGCAGCGTTCGCCCTATGGGGGCGAACACTGAAGCTTTCTTT.

The V gene is TRBV28, the J gene TRBJ1-5; D ambiguous. The ends were cut back, 6 bases at V and 4 bases at J, with 7 bases in the middle. CDR1 is MDHEN, CDR2 SYDVKM, per germline. The CDR3 has 12 residues. The CDR3 protein is CASRLLNQPQHF. As DNA, the CDR3 is TGTGCCAGCAGACTACTGAATCAGCCCCAGCATTTT.

The rearrangement joins TRBV19 to TRBJ2-1; 10 nucleotides match TRBD1. Germline trimming cut 7 bases from V and 10 bases from J; bases unmatched to any gene: 1. Germline CDR1 reads LNHDA; CDR2 reads SQIVND (reference sequence). The CDR3 is 11 amino acids. The CDR3 loop reads CASKTGGEQFF. The CDR3 nucleotides are TGTGCCAGTAAGACAGGGGGCGAGCAGTTCTTC.

The chain joins TRBV4-2 to TRBJ2-5, with 9 bases aligning to TRBD2. V trimming: 5 bases; J trimming: 3 bases; junction bases outside the gene matches: 7. Germline loops: CDR1 LGHNA, CDR2 YNFKEQ. The CDR3 sequence is 15 residues long. This CDR3 is CASSFQAGGEETQYF. For the CDR3, the DNA is TGTGCCAGCAGCTTTCAGGCGGGGGGGGAAGAGACCCAGTACTTC.

The chain uses TRBV25-1 and TRBJ2-1; 13 bases are a match to TRBD2. The germline gives CDR1 MGHDK, CDR2 SYGVNS. The V and J ends lost 5 bases and 3 bases, in that order; junction bases with no gene match: 4. The CDR3 consists of 16 residues. CDR3 DNA sequence: TGTGCCAGCAGTTCGAGGACTAGCGGGGGCTACAATGAGCAGTTCTTC. Translation gives CASSSRTSGGYNEQFF. Full variable domain (outside the CDR3, taken from reference TRBV25-1 and TRBJ2-1): EADIYQTPRYLVIGTGKKITLECSQTMGHDKMYWYQQDPGMELHLIHYSYGVNSTEKGDLSSESTVSRIRTEHFPLTLESARPSHTSQYLCASSSRTSGGYNEQFFGPGTRLTVL.

J is TRBJ1-5 and V is TRBV2; 9 positions agree with TRBD1. CDR3 length: 15 amino acids. Per germline, CDR1 SNHLY and CDR2 FYNNEI. Trimming cost V 4 bases and J 2 bases; bases outside gene matches: 3. This chain's CDR3 is CASSGTGVGNQPQHF. The CDR3 DNA reads TGTGCCAGCAGTGGGACAGGGGTCGGCAATCAGCCCCAGCATTTT.

This rearrangement joins TRBV6-5 to TRBJ2-7; 11 bases agree with TRBD1. J gave up 3 bases and V 0 bases, and 1 base lay outside the gene matches. CDR1 MNHEY and CDR2 SVGAGI come from the germline V gene. CDR3 size: 15 residues. This CDR3 is CASSYSGTGGYEQYF. CDR3 DNA: TGTGCCAGCAGTTACTCGGGGACAGGGGGCTACGAGCAGTACTTC.